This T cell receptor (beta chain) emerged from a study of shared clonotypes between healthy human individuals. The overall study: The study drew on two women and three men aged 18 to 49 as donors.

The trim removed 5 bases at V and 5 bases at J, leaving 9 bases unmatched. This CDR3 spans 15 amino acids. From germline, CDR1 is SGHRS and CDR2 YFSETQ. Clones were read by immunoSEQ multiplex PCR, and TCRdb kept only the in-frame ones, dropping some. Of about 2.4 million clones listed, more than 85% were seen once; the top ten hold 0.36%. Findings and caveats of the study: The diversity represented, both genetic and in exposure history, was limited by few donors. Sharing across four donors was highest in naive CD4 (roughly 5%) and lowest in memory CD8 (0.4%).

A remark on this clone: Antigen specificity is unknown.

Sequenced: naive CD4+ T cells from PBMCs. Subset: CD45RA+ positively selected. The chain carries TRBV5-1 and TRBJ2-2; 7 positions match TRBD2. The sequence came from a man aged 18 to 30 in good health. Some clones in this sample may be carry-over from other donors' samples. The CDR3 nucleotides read TGCGCCAGCAGTATGGCGGGAGTAACGACCGGGGAGCTGTTTTTT. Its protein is CASSMAGVTTGELFF. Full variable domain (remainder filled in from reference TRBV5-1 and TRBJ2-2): KAGVTQTPRYLIKTRGQQVTLSCSPISGHRSVSWYQQTPGQGLQFLFEYFSETQRNKGNFPGRFSGRQFSNSRSEMNVSTLELGDSALYLCASSMAGVTTGELFFGEGSRLTVL.